These T cell receptor beta chains were read from a single sample in a study of T cell clones after liver transplantation. Profiling relied on immunoSEQ multiplex PCR, and the TCRdb table lists in-frame clones only, not all of them. The sample includes roughly 57,000 clones, 70% to 75% of them seen just once. The sequenced sample was CD4+ T cells from blood, obtained before liver transplant. The receptor set was obtained from a human donor who received a liver transplant. Each CDR3 is given with its conserved first and last residue. The D gene is left open where the match is weak. Only part of the rows carry a size: once, few, many, or a class if the clone is expanded.

clone_size d_call j_call v_call cdr3_nt cdr3_aa
NA TRBD2 TRBJ2-2 TRBV30 TGTGCCTGGAGTCGTGGCGGGGGAATAAACACCGGGGAGCTGTTTTTT CAWSRGGGINTGELFF
once TRBD2 TRBJ2-3 TRBV30 TGTGCCTGGGGGAGGGCTAGCGGGGGGGCGACAGATACGCAGTATTTT CAWGRASGGATDTQYF
once NA TRBJ2-2 TRBV6-4 TGTGCCAGCACCTTAGACACGAACACCGGGGAGCTGTTTTTT CASTLDTNTGELFF
NA NA TRBJ2-1 TRBV14 TGTGCCAGCAGCCCCGGCGGGCTGTGGGCTGGGCAGTTCTTC CASSPGGLWAGQFF
NA TRBD1 TRBJ2-5 TRBV5-4 TGTGCCAGCAGCTCTCCAGGGGGCGTGGAGACCCAGTACTTC CASSSPGGVETQYF
NA NA TRBJ1-5 TRBV6-1 TGTGCCAGCGAACAAGGGGCGGGAAATCAGCCCCAGCATTTT CASEQGAGNQPQHF
many TRBD1 TRBJ2-3 TRBV19 TGTGCCAGTAGAGCCGGGACAGGAACAGATACGCAGTATTTT CASRAGTGTDTQYF
NA NA TRBJ1-1 TRBV6-5 TGTGCCAGCAGTTACTCCGGCAGCGGACCCGCTTTCTTT CASSYSGSGPAFF
NA TRBD1 TRBJ2-2 TRBV14 TGTGCCAGCAGCCAAGACAAGGCCAGGGGGCATCACGGGGAGCTGTTTTTT CASSQDKARGHHGELFF
NA NA TRBJ1-1 TRBV10-3 TGTGCCATCACCGAAGACAGACTCAGCACTGAAGCTTTCTTT CAITEDRLSTEAFF
NA TRBD1 TRBJ2-7 TRBV5-1 TGCGCCAGCAGCTTATCGGGACAGGGGAATGGGGAGCAGTACTTC CASSLSGQGNGEQYF
NA TRBD2 TRBJ2-1 TRBV10-3 TGTGCCACCGGGACTAGCGGGGATGTTGAGCAGTTCTTC CATGTSGDVEQFF
NA NA TRBJ1-2 TRBV5-1 TGCGCCAGCAGCTTGGACATACAAAACTATGGCTACACCTTC CASSLDIQNYGYTF
NA NA TRBJ2-3 TRBV19 TGTGCCAGTAGTATTAACAGGGACACAGATACGCAGTATTTT CASSINRDTDTQYF
few TRBD2 TRBJ2-5 TRBV28 TGTGCCAGCAGTCCCTCTAGCGGGGGCCAACAAGAGACCCAGTACTTC CASSPSSGGQQETQYF
NA NA TRBJ2-7 TRBV6-5 TGTGCCAGCAGGGGGCCCTACGAGCAGTACTTC CASRGPYEQYF
NA TRBD2 TRBJ2-2 TRBV6-4 TGTGCCAGCAGTGAACTAGCGGGCGATAACACCGGGGAGCTGTTTTTT CASSELAGDNTGELFF
once NA TRBJ1-1 TRBV19 TGTGCCAGTAGTACTCCACGAATGGGAGGGCAGGAATGCGCTTTCTTT CASSTPRMGGQECAFF
few NA TRBJ1-2 TRBV6-6 TGTGGGCGCCTAGAGGACTACACCTTC CGRLEDYTF
NA TRBD2 TRBJ2-3 TRBV7-3 TGTGCCAGCAGCTCCCCGGGGGGTCGCACAGATACGCAGTATTTT CASSSPGGRTDTQYF
NA TRBD1 TRBJ2-3 TRBV27 TGTGCCAGCAGTTTTGGACAGGGTGGGACCACAGATACGCAGTATTTT CASSFGQGGTTDTQYF
NA TRBD1 TRBJ2-3 TRBV6-5 TGTGCCAGCAGTTTACGGTCCGGGACAGGTGCAGATACGCAGTATTTT CASSLRSGTGADTQYF
NA NA TRBJ2-5 TRBV18 TGTGCCAGCTCGCCTCGGGCGGGGAACCAAGAGACCCAGTACTTC CASSPRAGNQETQYF
few TRBD1 TRBJ2-2 TRBV5-1 TGCGCCACCCAAGGACAGGGGGCCGGGGAGCTGTTTTTT CATQGQGAGELFF
NA NA TRBJ2-3 TRBV29-1 TGCAGCGTTGAAGAGGCTTGGAGCACAGATACGCAGTATTTT CSVEEAWSTDTQYF
NA NA TRBJ2-7 TRBV5-5 TGTGCCAGCAGCTTTCACGTGGGCCAGCGGTACCTGCGCTACGAGCAGTACTTC CASSFHVGQRYLRYEQYF
NA NA TRBJ2-1 TRBV7-8 TGTGCCAGCAGCTTACCTCTATATGAGCAGTTCTTC CASSLPLYEQFF
few TRBD1 TRBJ1-2 TRBV30 TGTGCCTGTGGCCGGGACAGGCCCTATGGCTACACCTTC CACGRDRPYGYTF
NA TRBD1 TRBJ2-3 TRBV9 TGTGCCAGCAGCGTTGGGACAGGGACTAGCACAGATACGCAGTATTTT CASSVGTGTSTDTQYF
NA TRBD2 TRBJ2-5 TRBV4-1 TGCGCCAGCAGCCCCGGGAGGGCCACGGCCCAGTACTTC CASSPGRATAQYF
NA NA TRBJ1-5 TRBV19 TGTGCCAGTAGTATAGACGGACGGGGTAGCACTCAGCCCCAGCATTTT CASSIDGRGSTQPQHF
NA TRBD1 TRBJ2-5 TRBV7-3 TGTGCCAGCAGCCGAGGTGGGCCGGGACAGGGTGAGGAGACCCAGTACTTC CASSRGGPGQGEETQYF
NA NA TRBJ2-1 TRBV4-1 TGCGCCAGCAGCTCCCGCGACCGGAGTTACAATGAGCAGTTCTTC CASSSRDRSYNEQFF
few NA TRBJ2-7 TRBV11-3 TGTGCCAGCAGCTCGCACAGTGAAGCCTACGAGCAGTACTTC CASSSHSEAYEQYF
NA TRBD1 TRBJ2-7 TRBV7-9 TGTGCCAGCAGCTCCCGAAACAGGGGCTCCTACGAGCAGTACTTC CASSSRNRGSYEQYF
NA NA TRBJ1-1 TRBV7-7 TGTGCCAGCAGCTTAGACCGGAGGGACGGGGCGAACACTGAAGCTTTCTTT CASSLDRRDGANTEAFF
NA TRBD1 TRBJ1-4 TRBV28 TGTGCCAGCAGCAGTAGACAGGGGACGGCTAATGAAAAACTGTTTTTT CASSSRQGTANEKLFF